This T cell receptor beta chain was recovered during a study of tumor and adjacent non-tumor tissue in lung cancer. Study context: Histology: about a dozen adenocarcinoma, a couple of squamous cell carcinoma, 1 small cell lung cancer. Each sample yielded some 4 million productive TCRbeta reads on average.

Study-level points and caveats: Normal lung showed higher cumulative top 100 clone frequency than tumor.

A modified ARM-PCR protocol with three rounds of nested PCR amplified TCRbeta. TCRdb re-called the multiplex PCR reads through MiXCR, storing one row per CDR3 protein. This table has about 110,000 distinct CDR3 sequences, 75% appearing once. Comment on this clonotype: The antigen is not known.

This sample's RNA came from whole unsorted tissue. CDR3 length equals 13 residues. Germline CDR1 reads SGHAT; CDR2 reads FQNNGV. The J segment lost 16 bases and the V segment lost 8 bases, leaving 17 bases of the junction unmatched. The source is a woman aged 60-70 years with non-small cell lung cancer. The sequencing input was lung tumor tissue. The chain employs TRBV11-2 and TRBJ1-5; 7 bases fit TRBD1. CDR3 sequence reads: CASSRDRGQHHHF. The CDR3, as DNA: TGTGCCAGCTCCCGGGACAGAGGTCAGCACCATCATTTT. Supplemented by reference TRBV11-2 and TRBJ1-5, the full variable domain reads EAGVAQSPRYKIIEKRQSVAFWCNPISGHATLYWYQQILGQGPKLLIQFQNNGVVDDSQLPKDRFSAERLKGVDSTLKIQPAKLEDSAVYLCASSRDRGQHHHFGDGTRLSIL.